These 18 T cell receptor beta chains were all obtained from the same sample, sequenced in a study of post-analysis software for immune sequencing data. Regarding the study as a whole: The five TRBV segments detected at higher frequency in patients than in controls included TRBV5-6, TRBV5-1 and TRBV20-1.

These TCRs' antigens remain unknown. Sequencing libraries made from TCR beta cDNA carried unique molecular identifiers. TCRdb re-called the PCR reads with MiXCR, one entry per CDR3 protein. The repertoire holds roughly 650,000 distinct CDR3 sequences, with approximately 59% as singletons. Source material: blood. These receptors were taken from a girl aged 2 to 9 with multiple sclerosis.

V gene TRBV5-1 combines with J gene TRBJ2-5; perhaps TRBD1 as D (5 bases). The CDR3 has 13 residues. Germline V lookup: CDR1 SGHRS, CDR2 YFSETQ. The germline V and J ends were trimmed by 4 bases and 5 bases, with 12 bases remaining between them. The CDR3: CASSASPGETQYF. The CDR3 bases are TGCGCCAGCAGCGCCTCCCCAGGGGAGACCCAGTACTTC.

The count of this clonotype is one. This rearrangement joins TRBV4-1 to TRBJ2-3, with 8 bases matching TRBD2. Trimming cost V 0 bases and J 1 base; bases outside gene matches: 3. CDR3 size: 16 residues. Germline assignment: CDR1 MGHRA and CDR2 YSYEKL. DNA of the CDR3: TGCGCCAGCAGCCAAGATGAGGGACTAGGCACAGATACGCAGTATTTT. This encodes CASSQDEGLGTDTQYF.

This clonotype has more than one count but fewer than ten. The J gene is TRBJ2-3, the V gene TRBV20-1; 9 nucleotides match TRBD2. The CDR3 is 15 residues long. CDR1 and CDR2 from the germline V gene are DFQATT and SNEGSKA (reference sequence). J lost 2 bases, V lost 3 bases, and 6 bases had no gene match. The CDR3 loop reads CSASPLAGDTDTQYF. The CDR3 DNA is TGCAGTGCTAGCCCACTAGCGGGTGACACAGATACGCAGTATTTT.

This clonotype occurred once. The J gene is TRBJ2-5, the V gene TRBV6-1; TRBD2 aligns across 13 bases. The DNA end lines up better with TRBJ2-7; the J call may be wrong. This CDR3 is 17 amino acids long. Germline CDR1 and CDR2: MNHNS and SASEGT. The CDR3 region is CASSRPGLAGLIHEQYF. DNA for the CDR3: TGTGCCAGCAGTAGGCCGGGACTAGCGGGATTGATCCACGAGCAGTACTTC.

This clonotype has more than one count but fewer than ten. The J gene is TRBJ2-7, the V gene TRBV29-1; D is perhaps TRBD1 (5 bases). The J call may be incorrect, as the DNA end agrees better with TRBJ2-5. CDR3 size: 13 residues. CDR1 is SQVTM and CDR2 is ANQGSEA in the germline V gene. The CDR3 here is CSVTGSGKETQYF. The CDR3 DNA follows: TGCAGCGTTACAGGATCCGGAAAAGAGACCCAGTACTTC.

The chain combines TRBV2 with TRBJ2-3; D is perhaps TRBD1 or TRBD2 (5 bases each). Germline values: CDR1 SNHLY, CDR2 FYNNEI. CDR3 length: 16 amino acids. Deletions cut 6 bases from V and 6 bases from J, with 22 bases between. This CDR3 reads CASSLEGSRLSDTQYF. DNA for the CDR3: TGTGCCAGCAGCCTAGAGGGGTCGAGGTTGTCTGATACGCAGTATTTT.

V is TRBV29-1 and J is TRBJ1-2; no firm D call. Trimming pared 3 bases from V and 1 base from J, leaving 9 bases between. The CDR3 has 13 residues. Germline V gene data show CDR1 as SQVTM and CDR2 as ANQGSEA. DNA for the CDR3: TGCAGCGTTGACGGGGTGGATAACTATGGCTACACCTTC. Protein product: CSVDGVDNYGYTF.

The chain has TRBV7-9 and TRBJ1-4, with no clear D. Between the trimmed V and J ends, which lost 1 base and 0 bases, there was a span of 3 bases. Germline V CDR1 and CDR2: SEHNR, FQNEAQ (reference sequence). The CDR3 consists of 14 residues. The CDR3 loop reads CASSLVTTNEKLFF. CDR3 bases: TGTGCCAGCAGCTTAGTAACAACTAATGAAAAACTGTTTTTT.

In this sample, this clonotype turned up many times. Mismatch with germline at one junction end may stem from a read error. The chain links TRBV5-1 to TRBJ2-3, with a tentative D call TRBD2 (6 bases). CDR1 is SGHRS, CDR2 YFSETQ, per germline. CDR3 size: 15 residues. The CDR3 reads CASSLGLASTDTQYF. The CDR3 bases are TGTGCCAGCAGTTTGGGGCTAGCGAGCACAGATACGCAGTATTTT. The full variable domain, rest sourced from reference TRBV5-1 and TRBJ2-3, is KAGVTQTPRYLIKTRGQQVTLSCSPISGHRSVSWYQQTPGQGLQFLFEYFSETQRNKGNFPGRFSGRQFSNSRSEMNVSTLELGDSALYLCASSLGLASTDTQYFGPGTRLTVL.

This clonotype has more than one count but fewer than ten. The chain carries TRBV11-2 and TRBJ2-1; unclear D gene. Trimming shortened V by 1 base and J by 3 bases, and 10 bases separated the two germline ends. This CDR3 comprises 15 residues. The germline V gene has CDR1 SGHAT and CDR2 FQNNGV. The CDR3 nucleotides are TGTGCCAGCAGCTTAGTACTGGGGATCTACAATGAGCAGTTCTTC. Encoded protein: CASSLVLGIYNEQFF. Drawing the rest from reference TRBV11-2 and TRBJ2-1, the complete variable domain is EAGVAQSPRYKIIEKRQSVAFWCNPISGHATLYWYQQILGQGPKLLIQFQNNGVVDDSQLPKDRFSAERLKGVDSTLKIQPAKLEDSAVYLCASSLVLGIYNEQFFGPGTRLTVL.

For the CDR3, the DNA is TGCAGCGTTCCGGACAGGGGGAGGCGAGCTTTCTTT. As protein: CSVPDRGRRAFF. J is TRBJ1-1 and V is TRBV29-1; 10 nucleotides align to TRBD1. V trimming: 5 bases; J trimming: 10 bases; junction bases outside the gene matches: 7. CDR1 SQVTM and CDR2 ANQGSEA come from the germline V gene. The CDR3 totals 12 residues.

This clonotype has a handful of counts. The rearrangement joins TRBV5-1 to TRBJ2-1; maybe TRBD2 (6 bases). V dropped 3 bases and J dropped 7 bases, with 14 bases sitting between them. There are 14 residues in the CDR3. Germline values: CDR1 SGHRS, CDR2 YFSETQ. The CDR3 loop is CASSSVGDWNEQFF. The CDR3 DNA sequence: TGCGCCAGCAGCTCCGTGGGGGACTGGAATGAGCAGTTCTTC.

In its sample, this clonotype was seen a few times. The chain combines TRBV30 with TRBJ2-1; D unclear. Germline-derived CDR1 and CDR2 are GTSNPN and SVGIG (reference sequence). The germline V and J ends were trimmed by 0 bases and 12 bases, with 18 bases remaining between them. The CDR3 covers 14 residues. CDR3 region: CAWSVDPRANGQFF. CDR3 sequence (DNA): TGTGCCTGGAGTGTAGATCCCCGGGCAAACGGGCAGTTCTTC. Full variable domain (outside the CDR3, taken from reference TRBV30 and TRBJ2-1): SQTIHQWPATLVQPVGSPLSLECTVEGTSNPNLYWYRQAAGRGLQLLFYSVGIGQISSEVPQNLSASRPQDRQFILSSKKLLLSDSGFYLCAWSVDPRANGQFFGPGTRLTVL.

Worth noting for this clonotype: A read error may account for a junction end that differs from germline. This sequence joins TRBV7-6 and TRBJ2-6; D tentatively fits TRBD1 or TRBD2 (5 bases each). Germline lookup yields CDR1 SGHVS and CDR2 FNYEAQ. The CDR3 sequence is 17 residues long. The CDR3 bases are TGTGCCAGCAGCCCTCAGGGTCCTAGCTCTGGGGCCAGCGTCCTGACTTTC. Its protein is CASSPQGPSSGASVLTF.

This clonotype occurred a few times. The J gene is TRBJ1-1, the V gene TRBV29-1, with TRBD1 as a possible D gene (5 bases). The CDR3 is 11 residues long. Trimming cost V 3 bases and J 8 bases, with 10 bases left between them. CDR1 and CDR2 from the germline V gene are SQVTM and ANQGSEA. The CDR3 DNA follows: TGCAGCGTTGAGGGACGGACCGAAGCTTTCTTT. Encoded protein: CSVEGRTEAFF.

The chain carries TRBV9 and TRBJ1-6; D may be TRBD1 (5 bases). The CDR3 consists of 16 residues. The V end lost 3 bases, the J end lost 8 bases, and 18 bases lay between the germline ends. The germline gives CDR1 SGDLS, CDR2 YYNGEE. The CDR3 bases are TGTGCCAGCAGCGCCCCCCAGGGAATGAAGGATTCACCCCTCCACTTT. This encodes CASSAPQGMKDSPLHF.

The CDR3 loop reads CATSTETGGYYGYTF. The CDR3 nucleotides are TGTGCCACCAGCACCGAAACAGGGGGTTACTATGGCTACACCTTC. The J gene is TRBJ1-2, the V gene TRBV15, with 8 bases fitting TRBD1. Germline-derived CDR1 and CDR2 are LNHNV and YYDKDF (reference sequence). The CDR3 has 15 amino acids. J was trimmed by 3 bases and V by 4 bases; bases with no gene match: 7.

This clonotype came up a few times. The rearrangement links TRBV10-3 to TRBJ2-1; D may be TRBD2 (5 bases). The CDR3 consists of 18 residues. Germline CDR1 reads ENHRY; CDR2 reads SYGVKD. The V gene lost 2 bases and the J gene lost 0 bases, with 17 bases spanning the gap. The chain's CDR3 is CAISEPQASSGSYNEQFF. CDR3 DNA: TGTGCCATCAGTGAGCCCCAAGCATCGAGCGGCTCCTACAATGAGCAGTTCTTC.